This T cell receptor beta chain emerged from a study of cytomegalovirus exposure and HLA in healthy donors. The PCR made use of 60 Vbeta and 13 Jbeta primers. The method was immunoSEQ multiplex PCR; TCRdb's version includes in-frame clones alone and lacks a portion of them. The sample shows fewer than 110,000 clones, roughly 80% of them seen only once. Germline V gene lookup returns CDR1 GTSNPN and CDR2 SVGIG (reference sequence). This CDR3 is built from 14 residues. V shed 0 bases and J 2 bases; nucleotides not matched to a gene: 1. J is TRBJ1-2 and V is TRBV30; 9 nucleotides agree with TRBD1. The sample comprised PBMCs. The source is a man aged 25 to 40 in good health and CMV-seronegative. CDR3: CAWSVGTGNYGYTF. The CDR3 nucleotides are TGTGCCTGGAGTGTAGGGACAGGGAACTATGGCTACACCTTC.